The 14 T cell receptor beta chains below were found in one sample sequenced in a study of cytomegalovirus exposure and HLA in healthy donors. This table comes from immunoSEQ multiplex PCR, and its TCRdb copy is limited to in-frame clones, with some not included. The sample holds about 110,000 clones, 95% seen once. The source material was PBMCs. These receptors were collected from a woman aged 18-30 years in good health and CMV-seronegative.

The V and J genes are TRBV18 and TRBJ2-7; maybe TRBD2 (5 bases). V was shortened by 4 bases and J by 1 base, with 8 bases between the two germline ends. Germline-derived CDR1 and CDR2 are KGHSH and LQKENI. This CDR3 region has 13 residues. CDR3 in amino acids: CASSLEDSYEQYF. Written as DNA, the CDR3 is TGTGCCAGCTCACTGGAGGATTCCTACGAGCAGTACTTC.

This chain uses TRBV7-6 with TRBJ2-1, with TRBD2 identical over 7 bases. CDR3 length: 15 amino acids. The germline V gene encodes CDR1 SGHVS and CDR2 FNYEAQ. The trim removed 2 bases at V and 2 bases at J, leaving 3 bases unmatched. The chain's CDR3 is CASSLRLAAYNEQFF. In DNA form, the CDR3 reads TGTGCCAGCAGCTTAAGACTAGCAGCCTACAATGAGCAGTTCTTC.

This chain connects TRBV18 to TRBJ1-1, with 9 bases lining up with TRBD1. The germline V gene has CDR1 KGHSH and CDR2 LQKENI. V lost 6 bases to trimming and J lost 3 bases; unmatched junction nucleotides: 5. The CDR3 is made up of 14 amino acids. CDR3 coding DNA: TGTGCCAGCTCGACACAGGGGGCCTACACTGAAGCTTTCTTT. It yields the protein CASSTQGAYTEAFF.

The J gene is TRBJ1-1, the V gene TRBV5-4; D possibly corresponds to TRBD1 (6 bases). CDR1 SGHNT and CDR2 YYREEE come from the germline V gene (reference sequence). This CDR3 comprises 12 residues. V lost 7 bases and J lost 3, with 10 bases in between. CDR3: CASGGEDTEAFF. The CDR3 bases are TGTGCCAGCGGGGGCGAGGACACTGAAGCTTTCTTT.

This rearrangement joins TRBV18 to TRBJ1-6; tentative D call: TRBD1 (5 bases). This CDR3 comprises 13 residues. The germline V gene has CDR1 KGHSH and CDR2 LQKENI. Trimming took 3 bases from V and 12 from J, leaving 12 bases between them. This CDR3 is CASSPSDTRPLHF. The CDR3 bases are TGTGCCAGCTCACCTTCGGACACCCGACCCCTCCACTTT.

The chain has TRBV5-1 and TRBJ2-5, with TRBD2 matching over 10 bases. This CDR3 has 15 amino acids. Trimming at V came to 2 bases and at J to 5 bases, leaving 6 bases not matched to a gene. Per germline, CDR1 SGHRS and CDR2 YFSETQ. In DNA form, the CDR3 reads TGCGCCAGCAGCTTTGGGACTAGCGATCGGGAGACCCAGTACTTC. This gives the protein CASSFGTSDRETQYF.

The V gene is TRBV7-9, the J gene TRBJ2-2, with a tentative D call TRBD2 (5 bases). The germline CDR1 and CDR2 sequences are SEHNR and FQNEAQ (reference sequence). Trimming stripped 6 bases from V and 7 bases from J, with 18 bases between. The CDR3 consists of 15 residues. CDR3 coding DNA: TGTGCCAGCAGTATAGCGAGGGTTTCCGACGGGGAGCTGTTTTTT. Translating it yields CASSIARVSDGELFF.

The chain combines TRBV27 with TRBJ2-7; possible D gene TRBD1, 6 bases. Germline assignment: CDR1 MNHEY and CDR2 SMNVEV (reference sequence). The V gene lost 1 base and the J gene lost 1 base, with 17 bases spanning the gap. The CDR3 is made up of 17 amino acids. This chain's CDR3 is CASSLLGEEQGSYEQYF. CDR3 nucleotides: TGTGCCAGCAGTTTATTGGGTGAAGAACAGGGTTCCTACGAGCAGTACTTC.

The J gene is TRBJ1-6, the V gene TRBV9; maybe TRBD1 (5 bases). CDR1 SGDLS and CDR2 YYNGEE come from the germline V gene. The CDR3 loop spans 14 amino acids. V dropped 0 bases and J dropped 8 bases, with 9 bases sitting between them. The CDR3: CASSVAGGDSPLHF. DNA of the CDR3: TGTGCCAGCAGCGTAGCGGGGGGAGATTCACCCCTCCACTTT. Looking up the rest from reference TRBV9 and TRBJ1-6 gives the full variable domain: DSGVTQTPKHLITATGQRVTLRCSPRSGDLSVYWYQQSLDQGLQFLIQYYNGEERAKGNILERFSAQQFPDLHSELNLSSLELGDSALYFCASSVAGGDSPLHFGNGTRLTVT.

The chain carries TRBV5-4 and TRBJ1-1; D might be TRBD1 (5 bases). There are 15 residues in the CDR3. In germline, CDR1 is SGHNT, CDR2 YYREEE (reference sequence). V lost 6 bases and J lost 2, with 17 bases in between. CDR3 region: CASINRGLSNTEAFF. Written as DNA, the CDR3 is TGTGCCAGCATAAATCGGGGGTTGAGTAACACTGAAGCTTTCTTT. Supplemented by reference TRBV5-4 and TRBJ1-1, the full variable domain reads ETGVTQSPTHLIKTRGQQVTLRCSSQSGHNTVSWYQQALGQGPQFIFQYYREEENGRGNFPPRFSGLQFPNYSSELNVNALELDDSALYLCASINRGLSNTEAFFGQGTRLTVV.

The chain joins TRBV6-5 to TRBJ1-2, with D possibly matching TRBD1 (6 bases). The CDR3 length is 13 residues. From germline, CDR1 is MNHEY and CDR2 SVGAGI. V was trimmed by 6 bases and J by 6 bases, leaving 14 bases between them. CDR3 DNA sequence: TGTGCCAGCAGCCCAGTTCAGGGGAATGGCTACACCTTC. Protein product: CASSPVQGNGYTF.

The rearrangement uses TRBV4-2 and TRBJ1-5; possibly TRBD1 for D (5 bases). CDR3 size: 15 residues. Germline V gene sequence: CDR1 LGHNA, CDR2 YNFKEQ. The V end lost 1 base, the J end lost 5 bases, and 12 bases lay between the germline ends. The CDR3 loop reads CASSQVRGEDQPQHF. CDR3 nucleotide sequence: TGTGCCAGCAGCCAAGTACGAGGGGAGGATCAGCCCCAGCATTTT.

The chain couples TRBV4-2 to TRBJ2-2; TRBD1 aligns across 7 bases. V lost 1 base to trimming and J lost 3 bases; unmatched junction nucleotides: 2. The CDR3 loop spans 15 amino acids. Per germline, CDR1 LGHNA and CDR2 YNFKEQ. DNA of the CDR3: TGTGCCAGCAGCCAAGGCGACAGGGACACCGGGGAGCTGTTTTTT. Translating it yields CASSQGDRDTGELFF.

V gene TRBV4-1 combines with J gene TRBJ1-4, with D maybe TRBD1 (6 bases). Germline lookup yields CDR1 MGHRA and CDR2 YSYEKL. V lost 1 base to trimming and J lost 3 bases, with 18 bases between them. CDR3 length: 18 residues. The CDR3 loop reads CASSQGRWSRGPNEKLFF. Here the CDR3 DNA reads TGCGCCAGCAGCCAAGGAAGGTGGTCGCGGGGGCCTAATGAAAAACTGTTTTTT.